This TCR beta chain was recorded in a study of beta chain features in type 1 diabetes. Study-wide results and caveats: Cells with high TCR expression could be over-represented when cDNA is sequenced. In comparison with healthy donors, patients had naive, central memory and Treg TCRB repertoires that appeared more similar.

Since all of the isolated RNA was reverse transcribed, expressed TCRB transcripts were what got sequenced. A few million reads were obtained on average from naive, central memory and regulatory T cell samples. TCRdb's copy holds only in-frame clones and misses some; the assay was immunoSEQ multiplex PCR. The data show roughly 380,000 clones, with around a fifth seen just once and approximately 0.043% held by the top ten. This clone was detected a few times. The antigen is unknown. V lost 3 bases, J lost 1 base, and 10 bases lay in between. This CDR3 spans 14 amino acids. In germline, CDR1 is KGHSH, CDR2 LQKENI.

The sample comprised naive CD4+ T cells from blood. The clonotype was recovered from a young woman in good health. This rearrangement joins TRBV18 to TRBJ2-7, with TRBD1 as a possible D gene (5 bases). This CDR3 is CASSPSTESYEQYF. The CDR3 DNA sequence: TGTGCCAGCTCACCCTCGACAGAATCCTACGAGCAGTACTTC.